Listed here are 32 T cell receptor beta chains from one sample, sequenced in a study of shared clonotypes between healthy human individuals. Terminally differentiated effector memory CD45RA+ cells were excluded by CCR7 positive selection of CD45RO-negative cells. This table comes from immunoSEQ multiplex PCR, and its TCRdb copy is limited to in-frame clones, with some not included. The sample lists about 1,800,000 clones; about 95% were seen once. Material: naive CD8+ T cells sorted from blood. Receptors originate from a man between 18 and 29 years old in good health.

V usage is TRBV4-2 and J usage is TRBJ2-7; 8 bases map to TRBD2. The CDR3 loop spans 15 amino acids. The ends lost 2 bases at V and 4 bases at J; junction bases unmatched: 7. The germline CDR1 and CDR2 sequences are LGHNA and YNFKEQ. The CDR3 reads CASSQLSGSGYEQYF. CDR3 in DNA: TGTGCCAGCAGCCAACTGAGCGGGAGTGGTTACGAGCAGTACTTC.

The chain couples TRBV30 to TRBJ2-7; a possible D gene is TRBD1 (5 bases). The germline CDR1 and CDR2 sequences are GTSNPN and SVGIG (reference sequence). The CDR3 length is 13 residues. V lost 5 bases and J lost 2, with 13 bases in between. The CDR3 here is CAWSITGPYEQYF. Here the CDR3 DNA reads TGTGCCTGGTCGATAACAGGCCCCTACGAGCAGTACTTC.

The gene calls are TRBV7-9 and TRBJ2-5, with D possibly matching TRBD1 (5 bases). Trimming pared 1 base from V and 3 bases from J, leaving 9 bases between. CDR3 size: 14 residues. Germline CDR1 is SEHNR and CDR2 is FQNEAQ (reference sequence). CDR3: CASSLDMTEETQYF. The CDR3 bases are TGTGCCAGCAGCTTAGATATGACAGAAGAGACCCAGTACTTC. Based on the CDR3 plus reference TRBV7-9 and TRBJ2-5, the full variable domain is DTGVSQNPRHKITKRGQNVTFRCDPISEHNRLYWYRQTLGQGPEFLTYFQNEAQLEKSRLLSDRFSAERPKGSFSTLEIQRTEQGDSAMYLCASSLDMTEETQYFGPGTRLLVL.

This clone was seen once. The chain uses TRBV5-1 and TRBJ2-3, with 11 bases fitting TRBD2. The germline V gene has CDR1 SGHRS and CDR2 YFSETQ. This CDR3 is built from 15 residues. J was trimmed by 3 bases and V by 4 bases; bases with no gene match: 4. The CDR3 nucleotides are TGCGCCAGCAGCCGTATAGCGGGAGGGACAGATACGCAGTATTTT. This encodes CASSRIAGGTDTQYF.

The chain employs TRBV5-6 and TRBJ2-7, with TRBD1 identical over 10 bases. Germline V gives CDR1 SGHDT, CDR2 YYEEEE. The CDR3 sequence is 15 residues long. J gave up 3 bases and V 0 bases, and 3 bases lay outside the gene matches. CDR3 bases: TGTGCCAGCAGCTTGGTGGGACAGGGGTACTACGAGCAGTACTTC. This gives the protein CASSLVGQGYYEQYF. Complete variable domain (other parts from reference TRBV5-6 and TRBJ2-7): DAGVTQSPTHLIKTRGQQVTLRCSPKSGHDTVSWYQQALGQGPQFIFQYYEEEERQRGNFPDRFSGHQFPNYSSELNVNALLLGDSALYLCASSLVGQGYYEQYFGPGTRLTVT.

This clone occurred once. The chain joins TRBV6-6 to TRBJ2-1; D gene ambiguous. CDR1 and CDR2 (germline): MNHNY, SVGAGI (reference sequence). CDR3 length: 15 residues. V was pared by 7 bases and J by 2 bases, with 15 bases between. CDR3 protein: CASIVFPNTYNEQFF. For the CDR3, the DNA is TGTGCCAGCATTGTATTTCCGAACACCTACAATGAGCAGTTCTTC.

The chain carries TRBV7-9 and TRBJ2-1; 8 bases map to TRBD1. CDR1 is SEHNR, CDR2 FQNEAQ, per germline (reference sequence). V shed 4 bases, J shed 5 bases, and the junction held 7 bases outside the gene matches. The CDR3 contains 15 residues. As DNA, the CDR3 is TGTGCCAGCAGCTCCTCAGGGGGCGTACACAATGAGCAGTTCTTC. Protein sequence: CASSSSGGVHNEQFF.

V gene TRBV5-6 combines with J gene TRBJ2-7; D uncertain. The V end was cut by 1 base, the J end by 4 bases, with 9 bases between. This CDR3 is built from 13 residues. CDR1 and CDR2 from the germline V gene are SGHDT and YYEEEE. The CDR3 nucleotides are TGTGCCAGCAGCTTGTCAGTTGCTTACGAGCAGTACTTC. Residues: CASSLSVAYEQYF.

V usage is TRBV19 and J usage is TRBJ2-7, with a possible D match to TRBD1 (5 bases). The length of the CDR3 is 16 residues. V lost 3 bases, J lost 0 bases, and 15 bases lay in between. CDR1 is LNHDA and CDR2 is SQIVND in the germline V gene (reference sequence). The CDR3 protein is CASSIGTGDYSYEQYF. DNA of the CDR3: TGTGCCAGTAGTATTGGAACAGGAGATTACTCCTACGAGCAGTACTTC.

This sequence joins TRBV29-1 and TRBJ2-7; 9 nucleotides line up with TRBD1. J lost 7 bases, V lost 4 bases, and 11 bases had no gene match. Germline V lookup: CDR1 SQVTM, CDR2 ANQGSEA. CDR3 length: 14 residues. CDR3 protein: CSVVETGQGWEQYF. Written as DNA, the CDR3 is TGCAGCGTTGTGGAGACAGGACAGGGGTGGGAGCAGTACTTC.

The chain uses TRBV7-9 and TRBJ2-5; no definite D call. Germline loops: CDR1 SEHNR, CDR2 FQNEAQ (reference sequence). V lost 4 bases and J lost 5, with 17 bases in between. This CDR3 comprises 15 residues. The CDR3 sequence is CASSSPDRMIETQYF. The CDR3 coding sequence is TGTGCCAGCAGCTCTCCGGACCGCATGATTGAGACCCAGTACTTC.

This clone was counted once. This chain links TRBV7-6 with TRBJ2-2, with a possible D match to TRBD2 (6 bases). The CDR3 runs 15 residues. The V end was cut by 1 base, the J end by 4 bases, with 10 bases between. The V gene's germline CDR1 is SGHVS and CDR2 FNYEAQ. The CDR3, as DNA: TGTGCCAGCAGCTTAGATGCGGGAAGCACCGGGGAGCTGTTTTTT. The encoded protein is CASSLDAGSTGELFF. The entire variable domain, with the rest obtained from reference TRBV7-6 and TRBJ2-2, is as follows: GAGVSQSPRYKVTKRGQDVALRCDPISGHVSLYWYRQALGQGPEFLTYFNYEAQQDKSGLPNDRFSAERPEGSISTLTIQRTEQRDSAMYRCASSLDAGSTGELFFGEGSRLTVL.

This clone was recorded only once. The J gene is TRBJ2-3, the V gene TRBV12-5; D unresolved. Looked up from germline, CDR1 is LGHNT and CDR2 is FRNRAP. The CDR3 extends over 16 amino acids. V was cut by 0 bases and J by 4 bases, with 14 bases left in between. Here the CDR3 reads CASGLVVGLGADTQYF. The CDR3, as DNA: TGTGCTAGTGGTTTGGTAGTAGGGCTTGGGGCAGATACGCAGTATTTT.

This chain connects TRBV7-9 to TRBJ2-1, with unresolved D. Germline V CDR1 and CDR2: SEHNR, FQNEAQ (reference sequence). This CDR3 is built from 15 residues. V was cut by 5 bases and J by 1 base, with 12 bases left in between. As DNA, the CDR3 is TGTGCCAGCAGCCCAGTCCTGGGTTCCTACAATGAGCAGTTCTTC. Translating gives CASSPVLGSYNEQFF. The full variable domain, completed using reference TRBV7-9 and TRBJ2-1, is DTGVSQNPRHKITKRGQNVTFRCDPISEHNRLYWYRQTLGQGPEFLTYFQNEAQLEKSRLLSDRFSAERPKGSFSTLEIQRTEQGDSAMYLCASSPVLGSYNEQFFGPGTRLTVL.

The rearrangement uses TRBV4-3 and TRBJ1-4, with 8 bases identical to TRBD1. Trimming removed 1 base from V and 6 bases from J; junction bases left unmatched: 10. Germline V gene data show CDR1 as LGHNA and CDR2 as YSLEER. The CDR3 totals 17 residues. This CDR3 reads CASSQVLNRGSDEKLFF. CDR3 nucleotides: TGCGCCAGCAGCCAAGTCCTAAACAGGGGGTCGGATGAAAAACTGTTTTTT.

The chain has TRBV5-1 and TRBJ2-7; TRBD1 or TRBD2 may be the D gene (5 bases each). This CDR3 has 14 amino acids. V lost 1 base, J lost 3 bases, and 11 bases lay in between. Germline CDR1 is SGHRS and CDR2 is YFSETQ. CDR3 sequence reads: CASSLLLGDYEQYF. CDR3 bases: TGCGCCAGCAGCTTGCTTCTGGGGGACTACGAGCAGTACTTC.

The CDR3 bases are TGTGCCTGGAGCCAGACAGGCAATCAGCCCCAGCATTTT. Translated: CAWSQTGNQPQHF. The chain has TRBV30 and TRBJ1-5, with D perhaps TRBD1 (5 bases). The CDR3 has 13 amino acids. Trimming removed 3 bases at V and 2 bases at J, with 8 bases between. CDR1 and CDR2 from the germline V gene are GTSNPN and SVGIG (reference sequence).

The chain recombines TRBV2 with TRBJ1-4, with a weak D call TRBD1 (6 bases). Deletions cut 11 bases from V and 5 bases from J, with 21 bases between. The CDR3 has 15 amino acids. Germline V gives CDR1 SNHLY, CDR2 FYNNEI. The DNA for the CDR3 is TGTGCCGCCCGAAATTCTGGACAGTCGAATGAAAAACTGTTTTTT. Amino acid sequence: CAARNSGQSNEKLFF.

This clone was detected only once. Written as DNA, the CDR3 is TGCGCCAGCAGCCCGGAAACTTGGTCCTACGAGCAGTACTTC. Residues: CASSPETWSYEQYF. The V call is TRBV4-1, the J call TRBJ2-7; D unresolved. The CDR3 is made up of 14 amino acids. Trimming pared 4 bases from V and 1 base from J, leaving 11 bases between. Germline CDR1 is MGHRA and CDR2 is YSYEKL.

The rearrangement links TRBV27 to TRBJ2-7; no reliable D call. The CDR3 is made up of 13 amino acids. With 2 bases removed from V and 4 bases from J, the gap between germline ends came to 9 bases. The germline V gene encodes CDR1 MNHEY and CDR2 SMNVEV (reference sequence). The CDR3 sequence is CASSLGERYEQYF. CDR3 nucleotides: TGTGCCAGCAGTTTAGGGGAAAGGTACGAGCAGTACTTC.

CDR3 sequence: CASSSDRNQPQHF. The CDR3 DNA sequence: TGTGCCAGCAGTTCCGACAGAAATCAGCCCCAGCATTTT. This rearrangement joins TRBV5-4 to TRBJ1-5, with D perhaps matching TRBD1 (5 bases). V was cut by 5 bases and J by 4 bases, with 10 bases left in between. This CDR3 is 13 amino acids long. Germline V gene lookup returns CDR1 SGHNT and CDR2 YYREEE (reference sequence).

As to this clone: Distinct nucleotide sequences in the sample also encode this CDR3. The gene calls are TRBV5-1 and TRBJ2-7; possible D gene TRBD1, 5 bases. The CDR3 consists of 14 residues. Trimming took 0 bases from V and 2 from J, leaving 9 bases between them. The germline V gene has CDR1 SGHRS and CDR2 YFSETQ. CDR3: CASSLEGITYEQYF. Written as DNA, the CDR3 is TGCGCCAGCAGCTTGGAGGGGATCACCTACGAGCAGTACTTC.

The gene calls are TRBV4-1 and TRBJ2-4; TRBD1 agrees at 10 bases. The CDR3 runs to 15 residues. Unmatched junction bases numbered 6, after V lost 2 bases and J lost 8 bases. The germline gives CDR1 MGHRA, CDR2 YSYEKL. The CDR3 spells CASSQPGQGTDIQYF. The CDR3 nucleotides read TGCGCCAGCAGCCAACCGGGACAGGGGACGGACATTCAGTACTTC.

V is TRBV19 and J is TRBJ1-1; TRBD1 agrees at 7 bases. V lost 10 bases to trimming and J lost 2 bases; unmatched junction nucleotides: 10. Germline CDR1 reads LNHDA; CDR2 reads SQIVND (reference sequence). This CDR3 spans 14 amino acids. The CDR3 loop is CAISPGTANTEAFF. The DNA for the CDR3 is TGTGCCATTTCTCCCGGGACAGCAAACACTGAAGCTTTCTTT. The complete variable domain, with remaining parts taken from reference TRBV19 and TRBJ1-1, reads DGGITQSPKYLFRKEGQNVTLSCEQNLNHDAMYWYRQDPGQGLRLIYYSQIVNDFQKGDIAEGYSVSREKKESFPLTVTSAQKNPTAFYLCAISPGTANTEAFFGQGTRLTVV.

Details on this clone: The same CDR3 is also encoded by other DNA sequences in this sample. The chain combines TRBV27 with TRBJ2-3; D not certain. Trimming removed 2 bases from V and 2 bases from J, with 5 bases in between. Germline V lookup: CDR1 MNHEY, CDR2 SMNVEV (reference sequence). The CDR3 sequence is 13 residues long. The CDR3 is CASSLGSTDTQYF. In nucleotides, the CDR3 is TGTGCCAGCAGTTTAGGGTCCACAGATACGCAGTATTTT.

This rearrangement joins TRBV29-1 to TRBJ2-7; D could derive from TRBD1 or TRBD2 (7 bases each). The CDR3 is 12 residues long. From germline, CDR1 is SQVTM and CDR2 ANQGSEA. Trimming stripped 6 bases from V and 6 bases from J, with 15 bases between. The CDR3 nucleotides read TGCAGCGTGCGGGGGACAGCCGGCGAGCAGTACTTC. Its translation is CSVRGTAGEQYF.

The chain employs TRBV30 and TRBJ2-7; D is uncertain. The V end lost 8 bases, the J end lost 4 bases, and 12 bases lay between the germline ends. The germline V gene has CDR1 GTSNPN and CDR2 SVGIG (reference sequence). This CDR3 has 11 residues. The CDR3 loop is CAAALGYEQYF. The CDR3 DNA is TGTGCCGCAGCATTGGGATACGAGCAGTACTTC. The full variable domain, rest sourced from reference TRBV30 and TRBJ2-7, is SQTIHQWPATLVQPVGSPLSLECTVEGTSNPNLYWYRQAAGRGLQLLFYSVGIGQISSEVPQNLSASRPQDRQFILSSKKLLLSDSGFYLCAAALGYEQYFGPGTRLTVT.

The genes are TRBV7-9 and TRBJ1-4; D not certain. V lost 7 bases, J lost 5 bases, and 11 bases lay in between. The CDR3 totals 13 residues. Germline CDR1 and CDR2: SEHNR and FQNEAQ (reference sequence). In DNA form, the CDR3 reads TGTGCCAGCACCCTAGAGGCGAATGAAAAACTGTTTTTT. Its protein product is CASTLEANEKLFF.

The chain couples TRBV9 to TRBJ1-1; D gene ambiguous. Germline CDR1 reads SGDLS; CDR2 reads YYNGEE. V was shortened by 3 bases and J by 6 bases, with 9 bases between the two germline ends. The CDR3 consists of 12 residues. CDR3 sequence reads: CASSGGGSEAFF. CDR3 DNA: TGTGCCAGCAGCGGGGGAGGCTCTGAAGCTTTCTTT.

CDR3 sequence (DNA): TGTGCCAGCAGCTCTCTCGGGGGTTCCAAAGAGACCCAGTACTTC. Translating gives CASSSLGGSKETQYF. The genes are TRBV11-2 and TRBJ2-5; D may be TRBD2 (6 bases). This CDR3 comprises 15 residues. V dropped 4 bases and J dropped 3 bases, with 15 bases sitting between them. Per the germline V gene, CDR1 is SGHAT and CDR2 is FQNNGV.

This CDR3 reads CASSLVLLAGPYNEQFF. The DNA of the CDR3 is TGTGCCAGCAGCTTAGTCTTGTTAGCGGGGCCCTACAATGAGCAGTTCTTC. The gene calls are TRBV7-2 and TRBJ2-1; the match to TRBD2 covers 8 bases. V trimming: 1 base; J trimming: 2 bases; junction bases outside the gene matches: 7. This CDR3 has 17 residues. CDR1 SGHTA and CDR2 FQGNSA come from the germline V gene.

This clone has a handful of counts. V gene TRBV30 combines with J gene TRBJ1-2; D is ambiguous. The V gene's germline CDR1 is GTSNPN and CDR2 SVGIG (reference sequence). The V and J ends lost 0 bases and 5 bases respectively, with 10 bases between them. The CDR3 has 13 residues. The CDR3 reads CAWSVGRAYGYTF. The DNA of the CDR3 is TGTGCCTGGAGTGTGGGAAGAGCTTATGGCTACACCTTC.